This T cell receptor (beta chain) was identified during a study of blood T cell repertoires in COVID-19. Study overall: Spain, Italy and the United States supplied samples that represented acute and convalescent COVID-19. The analysed material was cDNA or gDNA that came from T cells, B-cell-depleted T cells, or PBMCs.

Authors' processing steps: Using reference gene primer amplification, nucleated cell counts were estimated. Sequencing was performed with immunoSEQ multiplex PCR; in TCRdb, only in-frame clones are kept and a portion is missing. The DNA gave D and trimming, while V, J and clone size come from that table. The repertoire holds about 220,000 clones, with about 79% as singletons. Germline V CDR1 and CDR2: LNHDA, SQIVND (reference sequence). CDR3 length equals 20 residues. Trimming took off 3 bases at V and 3 bases at J, with 27 bases between the two ends. This clone turned up a few times. Sample: PBMCs or T cells enriched from blood (not recorded which). The source of this sequence is a woman in her thirties or forties with acute COVID-19. The chain carries TRBV19 and TRBJ1-5; D call uncertain. CDR3 sequence (DNA): TGTGCCAGTAGTATCATGCTCGCGGCCCCGGTAAGCGGGAACAATCAGCCCCAGCATTTT. It yields the protein CASSIMLAAPVSGNNQPQHF.